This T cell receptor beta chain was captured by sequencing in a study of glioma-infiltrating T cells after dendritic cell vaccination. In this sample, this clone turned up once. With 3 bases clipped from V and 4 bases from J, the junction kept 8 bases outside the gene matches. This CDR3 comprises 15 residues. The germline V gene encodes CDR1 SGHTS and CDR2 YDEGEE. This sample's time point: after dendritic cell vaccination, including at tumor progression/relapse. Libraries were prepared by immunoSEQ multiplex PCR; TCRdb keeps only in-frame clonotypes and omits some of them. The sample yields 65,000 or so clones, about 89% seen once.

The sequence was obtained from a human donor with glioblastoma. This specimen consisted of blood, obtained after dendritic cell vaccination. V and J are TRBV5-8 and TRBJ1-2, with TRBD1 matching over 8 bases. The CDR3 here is CASSWSGTGSYGYTF. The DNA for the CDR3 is TGTGCCAGCAGCTGGTCCGGGACAGGTTCCTATGGCTACACCTTC.